This T cell receptor beta chain was captured by sequencing in a study of T cells after posttransplantation cyclophosphamide. The assay was immunoSEQ multiplex PCR, and TCRdb's table has in-frame clones only and misses some. The sample carries thousands of clones, roughly 89% recorded once. V lost 4 bases and J lost 5; bases outside the gene matches: 6. This CDR3 is 16 amino acids long. Germline assignment: CDR1 ENHRY and CDR2 SYGVKD. This receptor was obtained from a woman aged 60-75 years in good health, CMV-negative, and a related stem cell transplant donor. The specimen was memory CD4+ T cells sorted from PBMCs. The J gene is TRBJ2-3, the V gene TRBV10-3; 13 bases match TRBD2. As DNA, the CDR3 is TGTGCCATCAGTGGCGGGACTAGCGGGGACGTAGATACGCAGTATTTT. The encoded protein is CAISGGTSGDVDTQYF.